The 23 T cell receptor beta chains listed next were all sequenced from one sample in a study of cytomegalovirus exposure and HLA in healthy donors (dated by TCRdb to about 2017). Library preparation employed the immunoSEQ multiplex PCR assay. TCRdb limited this immuneACCESS table to in-frame rearrangements with V and J called. A share of clones is missing; checked studies link under half to unresolved V genes, and the rest is unexplained. A total of 200,000 to 250,000 clones appear in this sample, 80% to 90% of them only once. The ten largest clones represent roughly 2.8% of the sample. Sequenced sample: PBMCs. All receptors derive from a woman aged 18-30 years in good health and CMV-seronegative.

The chain links TRBV7-2 to TRBJ1-2; 9 bases are shared with TRBD1. With V trimmed by 5 bases and J by 6 bases, 4 bases remained unmatched. CDR1 is SGHTA, CDR2 FQGNSA, per germline. This CDR3 contains 13 residues. The CDR3 spells CASSRDRVDGYTF. The CDR3 coding sequence is TGTGCCAGCAGCCGGGACAGGGTGGATGGCTACACCTTC.

The chain couples TRBV6-1 to TRBJ1-2, with D possibly TRBD1 on 5 matching bases. The V end lost 4 bases, the J end lost 0 bases, and 15 bases lay between the germline ends. CDR1 and CDR2 from the germline V gene are MNHNS and SASEGT. The CDR3 is made up of 16 amino acids. CDR3 in amino acids: CASSASPGGSNYGYTF. The CDR3 nucleotides are TGTGCCAGCAGTGCGTCCCCCGGGGGGTCTAACTATGGCTACACCTTC.

The J gene is TRBJ2-1, the V gene TRBV27; 7 bases are shared with TRBD2. Trimming cost V 2 bases and J 8 bases; bases outside gene matches: 6. Germline values: CDR1 MNHEY, CDR2 SMNVEV (reference sequence). This CDR3 spans 14 amino acids. This CDR3 is CASSLGRGVDEQFF. Here the CDR3 DNA reads TGTGCCAGCAGTTTAGGACGGGGGGTGGATGAGCAGTTCTTC.

The rearrangement uses TRBV4-2 and TRBJ1-2; D not certain. The CDR3 has 19 amino acids. CDR1 LGHNA and CDR2 YNFKEQ come from the germline V gene. Trimming took off 4 bases at V and 3 bases at J, with 27 bases between the two ends. The CDR3 spells CASSPQRYPAGQEDYGYTF. The CDR3, as DNA: TGTGCCAGCAGCCCACAAAGATATCCAGCCGGTCAGGAGGACTATGGCTACACCTTC.

This clone was counted once. The rearrangement links TRBV4-1 to TRBJ1-3; D gene ambiguous. Germline V gives CDR1 MGHRA, CDR2 YSYEKL. Trimming stripped 4 bases from V and 0 bases from J, with 13 bases between. The CDR3 extends over 16 amino acids. CDR3 coding DNA: TGCGCCAGCAGCCGAGGGATCCAGAGCTCTGGAAACACCATATATTTT. It is translated as CASSRGIQSSGNTIYF.

The rearrangement joins TRBV15 to TRBJ2-7; no reliable D call. CDR1 LNHNV and CDR2 YYDKDF come from the germline V gene (reference sequence). The CDR3 totals 13 residues. V was trimmed by 0 bases and J by 2 bases, leaving 5 bases between them. CDR3 nucleotide sequence: TGTGCCACCAGCAGAGACCTCGCCTACGAGCAGTACTTC. This sequence encodes CATSRDLAYEQYF.

The chain links TRBV9 to TRBJ2-7, with 10 positions matching TRBD2. The trim removed 2 bases at V and 3 bases at J, leaving 5 bases unmatched. Germline V gene lookup returns CDR1 SGDLS and CDR2 YYNGEE. CDR3 length equals 15 residues. This CDR3 reads CASSVGTSEIYEQYF. CDR3 in DNA: TGTGCCAGCAGCGTGGGGACTAGCGAAATCTACGAGCAGTACTTC.

V usage is TRBV7-2 and J usage is TRBJ2-7; TRBD2 matches at 12 bases. The ends lost 4 bases at V and 2 bases at J; junction bases unmatched: 6. Germline V CDR1 and CDR2: SGHTA, FQGNSA. The CDR3 spans 16 residues. The CDR3 DNA follows: TGTGCCAGCAGCTCGATTCTAGCGGGAGGGCCCTACGAGCAGTACTTC. Residues: CASSSILAGGPYEQYF.

The rearrangement uses TRBV4-2 and TRBJ2-7; 9 bases agree with TRBD1. V was pared by 3 bases and J by 7 bases, with 16 bases of the junction left unmatched. Per the germline V gene, CDR1 is LGHNA and CDR2 is YNFKEQ. CDR3 length: 17 amino acids. The DNA for the CDR3 is TGTGCCAGCAGCCATATACCCGGGACAGGGAGCGGTCAGGAGCAGTACTTC. It yields the protein CASSHIPGTGSGQEQYF.

This clone was counted only a few times. V and J are TRBV9 and TRBJ1-2; TRBD1 agrees at 12 bases. There are 16 residues in the CDR3. With V trimmed by 3 bases and J by 4 bases, 7 bases remained unmatched. Germline lookup yields CDR1 SGDLS and CDR2 YYNGEE. For the CDR3, the DNA is TGTGCCAGCAGCGGAGGGACAGGGGGCTGGGGCTATGGCTACACCTTC. It encodes CASSGGTGGWGYGYTF.

V is TRBV13 and J is TRBJ2-1; D gene ambiguous. The CDR3 totals 15 residues. V was pared by 5 bases and J by 6 bases, with 17 bases between. Germline values: CDR1 PRHDT, CDR2 FYEKMQ (reference sequence). This chain's CDR3 is CASSDTPQTINEQFF. CDR3 in DNA: TGTGCCAGCAGCGACACACCACAAACCATCAATGAGCAGTTCTTC.

This clone appeared once. The rearrangement uses TRBV27 and TRBJ1-1; maybe TRBD1 (5 bases). CDR1 MNHEY and CDR2 SMNVEV come from the germline V gene (reference sequence). CDR3 length: 14 residues. V lost 0 bases to trimming and J lost 1 base, with 6 bases between them. CDR3 sequence (DNA): TGTGCCAGCAGTTTATCGGGGCCGAACACTGAAGCTTTCTTT. This codes for CASSLSGPNTEAFF.

The J gene is TRBJ1-1, the V gene TRBV6-5; possible D gene TRBD1, 6 bases. Trimming removed 4 bases from V and 5 bases from J, with 17 bases in between. CDR1 MNHEY and CDR2 SVGAGI come from the germline V gene. The CDR3 runs 15 residues. The CDR3 DNA is TGTGCCAGCAGTTGGGGTGGGGGCAGTTTTACTGAAGCTTTCTTT. Translated, it gives CASSWGGGSFTEAFF.

This clone was recorded only once. V and J are TRBV6-5 and TRBJ2-7; 7 bases match TRBD1. Losses at the gene ends were 6 bases for V and 5 bases for J; bases not matched to a gene: 13. The CDR3 loop spans 15 amino acids. The V gene's germline CDR1 is MNHEY and CDR2 SVGAGI. CDR3 in amino acids: CASRSPRTGSHEQYF. CDR3 DNA: TGTGCCAGCAGGTCACCCCGGACAGGATCCCACGAGCAGTACTTC.

Notes on this clone: The sample contains more than one DNA sequence encoding this CDR3. V gene TRBV27 combines with J gene TRBJ2-7, with 11 positions matching TRBD1. This CDR3 comprises 13 residues. Germline CDR1 reads MNHEY; CDR2 reads SMNVEV (reference sequence). Trimming removed 5 bases from V and 6 bases from J; junction bases left unmatched: 3. CDR3 DNA sequence: TGTGCCAGCAGTCCCGGGACAGGGGGCGAGCAGTACTTC. Amino acids: CASSPGTGGEQYF.

This sequence joins TRBV7-8 and TRBJ1-2; perhaps TRBD1 as D (6 bases). Germline V gene lookup returns CDR1 SGHVS and CDR2 FQNEAQ. V lost 5 bases, J lost 1 base, and 14 bases lay in between. The CDR3 is 15 residues long. The CDR3 DNA sequence: TGTGCCAGCAGCCCCGGGAACAGGGATAACTATGGCTACACCTTC. Translated, it gives CASSPGNRDNYGYTF.

In DNA, the CDR3 is TGTGCCAGCAGTGAAGCGTTACTGATGAACACTGAAGCTTTCTTT. Protein sequence: CASSEALLMNTEAFF. J is TRBJ1-1 and V is TRBV2; D uncertain. V was pared by 0 bases and J by 0 bases, with 8 bases between. The CDR3 loop spans 15 amino acids. Germline CDR1 and CDR2: SNHLY and FYNNEI.

CDR3 sequence reads: CASSYASGDTQYF. The CDR3 DNA is TGTGCCAGCAGTTACGCAAGCGGAGATACGCAGTATTTT. This rearrangement joins TRBV6-5 to TRBJ2-3; possibly TRBD2 for D (5 bases). Germline V lookup: CDR1 MNHEY, CDR2 SVGAGI. This CDR3 contains 13 residues. The V and J ends lost 2 bases and 5 bases respectively, with 8 bases between them.

The genes are TRBV2 and TRBJ2-3; no definite D call. The germline V gene encodes CDR1 SNHLY and CDR2 FYNNEI. This CDR3 spans 13 amino acids. Trimming took off 6 bases at V and 4 bases at J, with 11 bases between the two ends. This CDR3 is CASSPPLADTQYF. The CDR3 nucleotides are TGTGCCAGCAGCCCCCCTTTAGCAGATACGCAGTATTTT.

The chain couples TRBV7-9 to TRBJ2-1; 7 nucleotides line up with TRBD2. The CDR3 sequence is 16 residues long. Trimming at V came to 5 bases and at J to 7 bases, leaving 14 bases not matched to a gene. Germline CDR1 is SEHNR and CDR2 is FQNEAQ (reference sequence). This CDR3 reads CASSPKTGRAGNEQFF. The DNA for the CDR3 is TGTGCCAGCAGCCCGAAGACCGGGAGAGCGGGAAATGAGCAGTTCTTC.

The rearrangement links TRBV27 to TRBJ2-7, with a possible D match to TRBD2 (6 bases). CDR1 and CDR2 (germline): MNHEY, SMNVEV (reference sequence). V lost 2 bases, J lost 2 bases, and 13 bases lay in between. The CDR3 runs to 15 residues. Here the CDR3 reads CASSLRVGGAYEQYF. CDR3 sequence (DNA): TGTGCCAGCAGTTTAAGAGTCGGCGGGGCCTACGAGCAGTACTTC.

The genes are TRBV25-1 and TRBJ2-5, with 7 bases fitting TRBD2. The trim removed 3 bases at V and 2 bases at J, leaving 6 bases unmatched. CDR3 length: 15 amino acids. Germline V CDR1 and CDR2: MGHDK, SYGVNS. This chain's CDR3 is CASSDLGTTQETQYF. The CDR3 DNA reads TGTGCCAGCAGTGACCTCGGGACTACGCAAGAGACCCAGTACTTC.

J is TRBJ1-2 and V is TRBV7-9; possibly TRBD1 for D (6 bases). Trimming pared 8 bases from V and 3 bases from J, leaving 16 bases between. This CDR3 contains 14 residues. Germline CDR1 SEHNR, CDR2 FQNEAQ (reference sequence). The DNA for the CDR3 is TGTGCCAGCGGCTCGTCCCAGGGGTACTATGGCTACACCTTC. Amino acids: CASGSSQGYYGYTF.